This T cell receptor beta chain originates from a study of regulatory T cells in long-lasting Graves disease. Study-wide background: Antithyroid drugs had been taken by newly diagnosed Graves' patients for under 3 months.

Time point denoted: newly diagnosed GD, antithyroid drugs for less than 3 months. The TCR library was made from RNA that had been extracted from PBMCs in TRIzol. Construction of TCR beta libraries relied on iRepertoire HTBI primers and on Arm-PCR targeting CDR3 regions. Using its own MiXCR run on the multiplex PCR reads, TCRdb lists one record per CDR3 protein. The sample carries roughly 260,000 distinct CDR3 sequences, around 19% recorded once. The data were also submitted as part of a second study, on T cells in Graves' hyperthyroidism and ophthalmopathy. This second study notes: For Graves' hyperthyroidism to be stable, ophthalmopathy could not progress within 18 months. Separating ophthalmopathy from stable hyperthyroidism was achieved by a 13 V-J model.

Sample: peripheral blood mononuclear cells (PBMCs), taken at new diagnosis, from a patient treated with antithyroid drugs. The TCR originated in a woman younger than 45 with Graves disease.

CDR3: CASSREGTGLNTEAFF. CDR3 sequence (DNA): TGTGCCAGCAGCCGTGAGGGGACAGGGCTGAACACTGAAGCTTTCTTT. This chain links TRBV2 with TRBJ1-1, with 9 bases matching TRBD1. Germline V gives CDR1 SNHLY, CDR2 FYNNEI. The CDR3 extends over 16 amino acids. J gave up 0 bases and V 6 bases, and 8 bases lay outside the gene matches.